Shown below are 9 T cell receptor beta chains from a single sample sequenced in a study of shared clonotypes between healthy human individuals. The repertoire was sequenced with immunoSEQ multiplex PCR; TCRdb's copy has only in-frame clones and lacks some. The sample has fewer than 2.5 million clones; 80% to 95% are singletons. The sequencing sample was made of naive CD4+ T cells from PBMCs. Subset described: CD45RA+ positively selected. The origin of the receptors is a man in his late teens or twenties in good health. Some clones in this sample may be carry-over from other donors' samples.

V gene TRBV4-3 combines with J gene TRBJ1-2, with TRBD1 matching 7 bases. The CDR3 is made up of 14 amino acids. Germline V gene lookup returns CDR1 LGHNA and CDR2 YSLEER. The junction had 7 bases not matched to a gene; V was cut back by 3 bases and J by 6 bases. The CDR3 region is CASSHVDRSHGYTF. The CDR3 nucleotides read TGCGCCAGCAGCCACGTGGACAGGAGCCATGGCTACACCTTC.

This clone was seen just once. J is TRBJ1-5 and V is TRBV28; D remains unclear. This CDR3 contains 13 residues. Germline-derived CDR1 and CDR2 are MDHEN and SYDVKM. Trimming left V 6 bases short and J 0 bases short, with 6 bases between. The chain's CDR3 is CASRVSSNQPQHF. CDR3 nucleotide sequence: TGTGCCAGCAGAGTCAGTAGCAATCAGCCCCAGCATTTT.

V usage is TRBV11-3 and J usage is TRBJ2-1; TRBD2 aligns across 9 bases. CDR1 and CDR2 from the germline V gene are SGHNT and YENEEA. The CDR3 is made up of 15 amino acids. Germline trimming cut 4 bases from V and 2 bases from J; bases unmatched to any gene: 3. In DNA, the CDR3 is TGTGCCAGCAGCTACAGCGGGGGGCCCTACAATGAGCAGTTCTTC. Translation: CASSYSGGPYNEQFF. The full variable domain, completed using reference TRBV11-3 and TRBJ2-1, is EAGVVQSPRYKIIEKKQPVAFWCNPISGHNTLYWYLQNLGQGPELLIRYENEEAVDDSQLPKDRFSAERLKGVDSTLKIQPAELGDSAVYLCASSYSGGPYNEQFFGPGTRLTVL.

This rearrangement joins TRBV5-5 to TRBJ2-3; D call uncertain. Germline CDR1 is SGHKS and CDR2 is YYEKEE (reference sequence). Deletions cut 2 bases from V and 5 bases from J, with 6 bases between. The CDR3 consists of 12 residues. The CDR3 sequence: CASSFVRDTQYF. CDR3 nucleotide sequence: TGTGCCAGCAGCTTCGTCCGAGATACGCAGTATTTT. Full variable domain (remainder filled in from reference TRBV5-5 and TRBJ2-3): DAGVTQSPTHLIKTRGQQVTLRCSPISGHKSVSWYQQVLGQGPQFIFQYYEKEERGRGNFPDRFSARQFPNYSSELNVNALLLGDSALYLCASSFVRDTQYFGPGTRLTVL.

This clone appeared a few times. The CDR3 loop reads CASSLGQDLEAFF. CDR3 bases: TGCGCCAGCAGCTTGGGACAGGACCTTGAAGCTTTCTTT. The chain employs TRBV5-1 and TRBJ1-1; D is possibly TRBD1 (6 bases). Germline V lookup: CDR1 SGHRS, CDR2 YFSETQ. This CDR3 has 13 amino acids. Trimming removed 0 bases from V and 7 bases from J, with 10 bases in between.

The chain joins TRBV6-1 to TRBJ1-5; 9 bases line up with TRBD1. The V and J ends lost 6 bases and 7 bases, in that order; junction bases with no gene match: 10. This CDR3 is 15 amino acids long. The germline gives CDR1 MNHNS, CDR2 SASEGT. The CDR3 spells CASSLGTGNRQPQHF. The DNA of the CDR3 is TGTGCCAGCAGCCTCGGGACAGGGAACCGGCAGCCCCAGCATTTT.

The V gene is TRBV5-1, the J gene TRBJ2-1; TRBD2 matches 7 bases. With 0 bases clipped from V and 3 bases from J, the junction kept 3 bases outside the gene matches. The V gene's germline CDR1 is SGHRS and CDR2 YFSETQ. This CDR3 has 15 residues. CDR3 DNA: TGCGCCAGCAGCTTGGATGCGGGAGACTACAATGAGCAGTTCTTC. Translating it yields CASSLDAGDYNEQFF.

The CDR3 sequence: CASSLGGTGYEEQFF. CDR3 coding DNA: TGCGCCAGCAGCTTGGGAGGGACAGGCTATGAGGAGCAGTTCTTC. J is TRBJ2-1 and V is TRBV5-1, with 8 bases identical to TRBD1. This CDR3 has 15 residues. Germline V CDR1 and CDR2: SGHRS, YFSETQ. Trimming at V came to 0 bases and at J to 10 bases, leaving 9 bases not matched to a gene.

The chain recombines TRBV7-7 with TRBJ2-5, with D tentatively TRBD1 (5 bases). V dropped 1 base and J dropped 1 base, with 10 bases sitting between them. The CDR3 totals 15 residues. Per the germline V gene, CDR1 is SSHAT and CDR2 is FNYEAQ (reference sequence). CDR3 protein: CASSLGQGPQETQYF. The CDR3 region has the DNA TGTGCCAGCAGCTTAGGGCAGGGCCCCCAAGAGACCCAGTACTTC. Variable domain in full (rest from reference TRBV7-7 and TRBJ2-5): GAGVSQSPRYKVTKRGQDVTLRCDPISSHATLYWYQQALGQGPEFLTYFNYEAQPDKSGLPSDRFSAERPEGSISTLTIQRTEQRDSAMYRCASSLGQGPQETQYFGPGTRLLVL.